Following are 5 T cell receptor beta chains from one sample sequenced in a study of T-cell memory formation after mild COVID-19. TCRdb re-analysed the 5' RACE reads in MiXCR, keeping a single row per CDR3 protein. The sample comprises 15,000 or so distinct CDR3 sequences, roughly a fifth of which are singletons, and approximately 60% rests with the top ten. Sequenced: PBMCs or a T cell subset sorted from them (not recorded which). Source of these receptors: a man aged 18 to 30 who had mild COVID-19 (a few samples of this study predate the infection). Cell type and time point are not known.

This clonotype has ten or more counts. The chain recombines TRBV20-1 with TRBJ2-5, with 7 bases lining up with TRBD1. CDR1 is DFQATT, CDR2 SNEGSKA, per germline (reference sequence). The CDR3 is made up of 11 amino acids. For the CDR3, the DNA is TGCAGCCCTGACAGGGAAGAGACCCAGTACTTC. Protein product: CSPDREETQYF.

This clonotype has a count of ten or more. The CDR3 here is CASSHLAGEYNEQFF. The CDR3 DNA reads as TGTGCCAGCAGCCACCTAGCGGGGGAATACAATGAGCAGTTCTTC. This chain joins TRBV7-3 and TRBJ2-1; 10 positions agree with TRBD2. The CDR3 loop spans 15 amino acids. Germline V gives CDR1 SGHTA, CDR2 FQGTGA. The J segment lost 4 bases and the V segment lost 5 bases, leaving 5 bases of the junction unmatched.

The chain carries TRBV27 and TRBJ2-1, with 9 bases fitting TRBD1. The CDR3 sequence is 14 residues long. V lost 5 bases to trimming and J lost 6 bases; unmatched junction nucleotides: 5. CDR1 and CDR2 from the germline V gene are MNHEY and SMNVEV (reference sequence). CDR3 DNA: TGTGCCAGCAGTGTCCGGGGACAGGGCAATGAGCAGTTCTTC. This sequence encodes CASSVRGQGNEQFF.

This clonotype was seen many times. The chain has TRBV6-2 or TRBV6-3 and TRBJ2-7; perhaps TRBD1 as D (5 bases). The germline V gene has CDR1 MNHEY and CDR2 SVGEGT. Trimming took 2 bases from V and 3 from J, leaving 17 bases between them. This CDR3 is 16 amino acids long. The CDR3 region has the DNA TGTGCCAGCAGTTACCGTCGGACACAACCACACTACGAGCAGTACTTC. Amino acids: CASSYRRTQPHYEQYF.

This clonotype was detected ten times or more. J is TRBJ1-1 and V is TRBV7-9; D may be TRBD1 (6 bases). Trimming stripped 0 bases from V and 4 bases from J, with 18 bases between. Germline CDR1 reads SEHNR; CDR2 reads FQNEAQ (reference sequence). This CDR3 region has 17 residues. CDR3 nucleotides: TGTGCCAGCAGCTTAGCCGACGACAGGTACACGATCACTGAAGCTTTCTTT. This translates into CASSLADDRYTITEAFF.